This T cell receptor (beta chain) was retrieved from a study of blood T cell repertoires in COVID-19 (dated by TCRdb to 2019 to 2021). Regarding the study in general: Collaborator samples came from the United States, Italy and Spain and covered acute and convalescent phases of COVID-19. The material from the prospective study consisted of cDNA or gDNA derived from T cells, B-cell-depleted T cells, or PBMCs. Subjects who had been exposed to COVID-19, were actively infected with it, or had recovered from it provided the deeply sampled blood TCRbeta repertoires that made up the dataset. A freely available public database, intended as a resource for researchers studying the immune response to SARS-CoV-2, is where the repertoires were released. Samples were obtained from the ongoing ImmuneRACE study (first 160 participants) and from over a thousand subjects provided by 6 global collaborators. The sample metadata nearly always contained a de-identified subject ID, COVID-19 status, age in years and sex. Where available, HLA class I and class II types were taken from metadata supplied by the sample provider and were not determined by assay-based typing. Broader findings and caveats from the paper: How much clinical and demographic metadata was included differed by source and by participant, and the metadata was provided uncurated.

A second Seattle source provided samples from volunteer blood donors who had recovered from COVID-19. Whole blood was collected in K2EDTA tubes by collaborating institutions according to the institutions' own protocols. For TCRbeta analysis, collaborators shipped samples in one of three forms: frozen whole blood, isolated PBMCs, or DNA extracted from either of those sample types. TCRbeta CDR3 regions were amplified from genomic DNA by means of the immunoSEQ Assay, a bias-controlled multiplex PCR. The paper's data handling went like this. Nucleated cell counts per sample were estimated from amplification of reference gene primers within the assay. Sequence reads were collapsed and filtered to measure the absolute abundance of every unique TCRbeta CDR3 rearrangement. For each sample, productive Simpson clonality was calculated as the square root of Simpson's diversity index across productive rearrangements. Not all clones reach the TCRdb copy of this immuneACCESS table, which keeps in-frame sequences only. Checked studies attribute under half of the gap to unresolved V genes and leave the rest unexplained. V, J and clone size are taken as reported in that table, and D and trimming were inferred from the DNA itself. In all, the sample holds 200,000 to 250,000 clones, and about 88% of those were seen once. 2% to 2.5% of the sample goes to the ten largest clones.

The germline V gene supplies CDR1 SQVTM and CDR2 ANQGSEA. V is pruned by 4 bases and J by 8 bases, leaving 18 bases of the junction without a gene match. The CDR3 numbers 17 residues from cysteine through phenylalanine. Only the CDR3 DNA is retained, 51 bases long and in frame from the first base. A word on this clone: Its antigen is not yet known. Per-base quality was not reported, and no clone a single base away is much larger than it.

The sequenced sample consisted of peripheral blood. This receptor chain uses TRBV29-1 and TRBJ1-3, with 9 middle bases fitting TRBD1. The source of this sequence is a woman aged 40 to 50 who had recovered from COVID-19. The DNA sequence follows: TGCAGCGTTGCGATTTGGGACAGGGACCTCTTAGGTGACACCATATATTTT. Its product reads: CSVAIWDRDLLGDTIYF.